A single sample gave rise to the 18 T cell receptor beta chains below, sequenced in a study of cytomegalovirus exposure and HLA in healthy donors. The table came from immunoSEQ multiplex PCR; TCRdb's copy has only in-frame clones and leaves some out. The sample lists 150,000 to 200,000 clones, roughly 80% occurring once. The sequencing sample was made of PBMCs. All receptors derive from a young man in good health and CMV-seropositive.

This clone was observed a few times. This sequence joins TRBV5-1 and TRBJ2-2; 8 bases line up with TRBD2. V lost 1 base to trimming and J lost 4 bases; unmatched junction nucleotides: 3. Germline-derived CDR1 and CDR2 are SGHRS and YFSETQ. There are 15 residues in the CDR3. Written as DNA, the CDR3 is TGCGCCAGCAGCTTGCAAGCGGGAGCCACCGGGGAGCTGTTTTTT. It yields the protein CASSLQAGATGELFF. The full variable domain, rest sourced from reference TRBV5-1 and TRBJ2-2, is KAGVTQTPRYLIKTRGQQVTLSCSPISGHRSVSWYQQTPGQGLQFLFEYFSETQRNKGNFPGRFSGRQFSNSRSEMNVSTLELGDSALYLCASSLQAGATGELFFGEGSRLTVL.

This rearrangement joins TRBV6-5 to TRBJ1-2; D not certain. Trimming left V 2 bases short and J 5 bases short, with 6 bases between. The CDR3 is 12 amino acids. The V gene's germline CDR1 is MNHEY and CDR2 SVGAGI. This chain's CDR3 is CASSYTGYGYTF. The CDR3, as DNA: TGTGCCAGCAGTTACACCGGGTATGGCTACACCTTC.

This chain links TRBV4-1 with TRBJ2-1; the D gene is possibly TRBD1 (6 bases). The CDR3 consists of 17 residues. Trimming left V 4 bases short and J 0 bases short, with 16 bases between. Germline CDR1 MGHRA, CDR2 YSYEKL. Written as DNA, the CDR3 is TGCGCCAGCAGCCCACCGATGAGGGGGAGCTCCTACAATGAGCAGTTCTTC. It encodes CASSPPMRGSSYNEQFF.

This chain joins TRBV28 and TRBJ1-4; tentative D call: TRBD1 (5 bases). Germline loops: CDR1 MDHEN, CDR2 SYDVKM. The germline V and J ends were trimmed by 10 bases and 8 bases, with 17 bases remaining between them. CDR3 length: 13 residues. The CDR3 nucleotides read TGTGCCACCTGGCCGGGGGTGGGAGAAAAACTGTTTTTT. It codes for CATWPGVGEKLFF.

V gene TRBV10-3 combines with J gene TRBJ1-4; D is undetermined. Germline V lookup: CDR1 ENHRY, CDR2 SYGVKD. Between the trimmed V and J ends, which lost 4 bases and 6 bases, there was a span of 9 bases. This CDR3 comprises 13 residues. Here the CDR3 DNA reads TGTGCCATCAGTGGGACTGGGGATGAAAAACTGTTTTTT. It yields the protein CAISGTGDEKLFF.

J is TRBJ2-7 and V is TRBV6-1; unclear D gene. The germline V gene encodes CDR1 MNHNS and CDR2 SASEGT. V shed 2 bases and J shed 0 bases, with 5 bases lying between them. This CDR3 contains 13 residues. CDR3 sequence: CASSERVSYEQYF. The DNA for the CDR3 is TGTGCCAGCAGTGAACGGGTCTCCTACGAGCAGTACTTC.

CDR3 DNA sequence: TGTGCCAGTCGCTTAACGAGCTCTGGAAACACCATATATTTT. The encoded protein is CASRLTSSGNTIYF. The chain combines TRBV6-5 with TRBJ1-3; D ambiguous. The CDR3 consists of 14 residues. Deletions cut 9 bases from V and 0 bases from J, with 12 bases between. Germline-derived CDR1 and CDR2 are MNHEY and SVGAGI.

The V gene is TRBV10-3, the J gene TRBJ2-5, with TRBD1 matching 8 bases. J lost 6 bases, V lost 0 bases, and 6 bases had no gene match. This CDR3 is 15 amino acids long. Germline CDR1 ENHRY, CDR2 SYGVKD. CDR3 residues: CAISESPDRGQTQYF. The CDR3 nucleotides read TGTGCCATCAGTGAGTCGCCTGACAGGGGACAGACCCAGTACTTC.

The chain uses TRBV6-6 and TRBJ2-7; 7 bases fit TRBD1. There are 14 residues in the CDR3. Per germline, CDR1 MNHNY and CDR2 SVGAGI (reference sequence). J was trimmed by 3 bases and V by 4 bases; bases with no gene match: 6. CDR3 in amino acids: CASSSRDRFYEQYF. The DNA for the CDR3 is TGTGCCAGCAGTTCTCGGGACAGATTCTACGAGCAGTACTTC.

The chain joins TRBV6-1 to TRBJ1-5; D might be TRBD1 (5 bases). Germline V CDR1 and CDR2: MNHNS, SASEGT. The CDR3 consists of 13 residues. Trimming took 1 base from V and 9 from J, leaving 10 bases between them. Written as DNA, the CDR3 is TGTGCCAGCAGTGAAGGTGACAGCCTGCCCCAGCATTTT. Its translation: CASSEGDSLPQHF.

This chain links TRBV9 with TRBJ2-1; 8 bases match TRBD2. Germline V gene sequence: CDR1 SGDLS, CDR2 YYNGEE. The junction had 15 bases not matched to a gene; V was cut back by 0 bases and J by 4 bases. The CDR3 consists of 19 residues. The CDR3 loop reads CASSVGPLQTSALYNEQFF. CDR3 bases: TGTGCCAGCAGCGTAGGCCCTCTCCAGACTAGCGCACTTTACAATGAGCAGTTCTTC. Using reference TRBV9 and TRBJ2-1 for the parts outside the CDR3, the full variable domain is DSGVTQTPKHLITATGQRVTLRCSPRSGDLSVYWYQQSLDQGLQFLIQYYNGEERAKGNILERFSAQQFPDLHSELNLSSLELGDSALYFCASSVGPLQTSALYNEQFFGPGTRLTVL.

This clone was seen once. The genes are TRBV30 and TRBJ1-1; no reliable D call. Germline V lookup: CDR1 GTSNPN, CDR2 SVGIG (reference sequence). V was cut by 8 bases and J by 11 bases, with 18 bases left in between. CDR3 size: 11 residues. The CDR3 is CARDVGRHAFF. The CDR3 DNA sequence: TGTGCCCGCGACGTGGGGAGGCATGCTTTCTTT.

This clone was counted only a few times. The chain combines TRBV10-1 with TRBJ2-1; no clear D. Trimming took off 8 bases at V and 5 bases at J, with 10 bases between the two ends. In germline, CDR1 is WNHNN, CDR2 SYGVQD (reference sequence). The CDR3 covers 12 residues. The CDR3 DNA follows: TGCGCCAGCGAGGAGACGGACAATGAGCAGTTCTTC. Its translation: CASEETDNEQFF.

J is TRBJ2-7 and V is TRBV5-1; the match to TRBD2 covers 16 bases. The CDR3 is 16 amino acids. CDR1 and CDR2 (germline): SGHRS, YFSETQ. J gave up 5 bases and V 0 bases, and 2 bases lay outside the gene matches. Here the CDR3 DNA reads TGCGCCAGCAGCTTGGGGGGGACTAGCGGGAGGGACGAGCAGTACTTC. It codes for CASSLGGTSGRDEQYF.

CDR3 bases: TGTGCCAGTAGTCCCGGACAGGTGTACTACGAGCAGTACTTC. Protein product: CASSPGQVYYEQYF. This chain uses TRBV19 with TRBJ2-7, with 7 bases that match TRBD1. The CDR3 has 14 residues. V shed 5 bases and J 3 bases; nucleotides not matched to a gene: 7. From germline, CDR1 is LNHDA and CDR2 SQIVND (reference sequence).

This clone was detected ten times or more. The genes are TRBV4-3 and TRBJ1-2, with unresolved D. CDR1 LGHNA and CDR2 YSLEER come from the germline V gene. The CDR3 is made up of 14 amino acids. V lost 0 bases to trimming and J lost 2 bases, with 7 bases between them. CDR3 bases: TGCGCCAGCAGCCAAGATATGAGGAACTATGGCTACACCTTC. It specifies CASSQDMRNYGYTF.

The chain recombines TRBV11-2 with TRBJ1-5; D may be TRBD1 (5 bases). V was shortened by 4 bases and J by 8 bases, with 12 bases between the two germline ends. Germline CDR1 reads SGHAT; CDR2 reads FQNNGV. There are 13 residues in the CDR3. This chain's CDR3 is CASSSDSREPQHF. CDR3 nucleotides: TGTGCCAGCAGCTCCGATAGCAGGGAGCCCCAGCATTTT. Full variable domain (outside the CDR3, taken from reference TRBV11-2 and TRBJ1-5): EAGVAQSPRYKIIEKRQSVAFWCNPISGHATLYWYQQILGQGPKLLIQFQNNGVVDDSQLPKDRFSAERLKGVDSTLKIQPAKLEDSAVYLCASSSDSREPQHFGDGTRLSIL.

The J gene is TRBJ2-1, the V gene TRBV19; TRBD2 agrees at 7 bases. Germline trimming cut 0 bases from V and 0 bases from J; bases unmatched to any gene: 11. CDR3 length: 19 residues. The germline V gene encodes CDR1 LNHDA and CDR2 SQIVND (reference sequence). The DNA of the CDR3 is TGTGCCAGTAGTATAGATCCCCCCTTCCGGGAGGCCTCCTACAATGAGCAGTTCTTC. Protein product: CASSIDPPFREASYNEQFF.